This T cell receptor beta chain was found in a study of HIV-infected patients and healthy controls. No cell fractionation was done, so the repertoire covers all unsorted peripheral blood T cells. CDR1 and CDR2 from the germline V gene are SGHRS and YFSETQ. V trimming: 1 base; J trimming: 4 bases; junction bases outside the gene matches: 14. There are 18 residues in the CDR3. cDNA was made from approximately 500 ng RNA using alpha and beta constant primers. Each of the alpha and beta chains got its own library through chain-specific third strand synthesis with indices. Each molecule carried a 12-nucleotide identifier made of two joined random hexamers added before amplification. A short first PCR added P5 and P7 adapter elements and a second index. TCRdb reprocessed the 5' RACE reads via MiXCR and lists one record per CDR3 protein. Among 6,600 or so distinct CDR3 sequences listed, approximately 10% were seen once.

This clonotype is deemed medium-sized. This sequence was found in an adult with HIV infection. The rearrangement joins TRBV5-1 to TRBJ2-3, with 8 bases that match TRBD2. The source material was blood, sampled before antiretroviral therapy. The CDR3 sequence is CASSLRFQREIVADTQYF. CDR3 DNA: TGCGCCAGCAGCTTGCGTTTTCAGCGGGAGATAGTCGCAGATACGCAGTATTTT.